This entry is about one T cell receptor beta chain. The source of the sample is a study of CD8 T cells in ankylosing spondylitis. The germline CDR1 and CDR2 sequences are GTSNPN and SVGIG (reference sequence). The CDR3 contains 13 residues. The junction had 5 bases not matched to a gene; V was cut back by 4 bases and J by 4 bases. From the 5' RACE reads, TCRdb called clonotypes with MiXCR, one entry per CDR3 protein. The sample includes approximately 200,000 distinct CDR3 sequences, around 13% seen only once; the top ten take 16%. The sequence came from a male donor with ankylosing spondylitis or in good health (not recorded which). The sample was blood, either unsorted or a sorted T cell fraction (not recorded which). The genes are TRBV30 and TRBJ2-7, with TRBD1 matching 9 bases. The CDR3 DNA sequence: TGTGCCTGGACAGTCGACAGGGGGTACGAGCAGTACTTC. Its translation is CAWTVDRGYEQYF.